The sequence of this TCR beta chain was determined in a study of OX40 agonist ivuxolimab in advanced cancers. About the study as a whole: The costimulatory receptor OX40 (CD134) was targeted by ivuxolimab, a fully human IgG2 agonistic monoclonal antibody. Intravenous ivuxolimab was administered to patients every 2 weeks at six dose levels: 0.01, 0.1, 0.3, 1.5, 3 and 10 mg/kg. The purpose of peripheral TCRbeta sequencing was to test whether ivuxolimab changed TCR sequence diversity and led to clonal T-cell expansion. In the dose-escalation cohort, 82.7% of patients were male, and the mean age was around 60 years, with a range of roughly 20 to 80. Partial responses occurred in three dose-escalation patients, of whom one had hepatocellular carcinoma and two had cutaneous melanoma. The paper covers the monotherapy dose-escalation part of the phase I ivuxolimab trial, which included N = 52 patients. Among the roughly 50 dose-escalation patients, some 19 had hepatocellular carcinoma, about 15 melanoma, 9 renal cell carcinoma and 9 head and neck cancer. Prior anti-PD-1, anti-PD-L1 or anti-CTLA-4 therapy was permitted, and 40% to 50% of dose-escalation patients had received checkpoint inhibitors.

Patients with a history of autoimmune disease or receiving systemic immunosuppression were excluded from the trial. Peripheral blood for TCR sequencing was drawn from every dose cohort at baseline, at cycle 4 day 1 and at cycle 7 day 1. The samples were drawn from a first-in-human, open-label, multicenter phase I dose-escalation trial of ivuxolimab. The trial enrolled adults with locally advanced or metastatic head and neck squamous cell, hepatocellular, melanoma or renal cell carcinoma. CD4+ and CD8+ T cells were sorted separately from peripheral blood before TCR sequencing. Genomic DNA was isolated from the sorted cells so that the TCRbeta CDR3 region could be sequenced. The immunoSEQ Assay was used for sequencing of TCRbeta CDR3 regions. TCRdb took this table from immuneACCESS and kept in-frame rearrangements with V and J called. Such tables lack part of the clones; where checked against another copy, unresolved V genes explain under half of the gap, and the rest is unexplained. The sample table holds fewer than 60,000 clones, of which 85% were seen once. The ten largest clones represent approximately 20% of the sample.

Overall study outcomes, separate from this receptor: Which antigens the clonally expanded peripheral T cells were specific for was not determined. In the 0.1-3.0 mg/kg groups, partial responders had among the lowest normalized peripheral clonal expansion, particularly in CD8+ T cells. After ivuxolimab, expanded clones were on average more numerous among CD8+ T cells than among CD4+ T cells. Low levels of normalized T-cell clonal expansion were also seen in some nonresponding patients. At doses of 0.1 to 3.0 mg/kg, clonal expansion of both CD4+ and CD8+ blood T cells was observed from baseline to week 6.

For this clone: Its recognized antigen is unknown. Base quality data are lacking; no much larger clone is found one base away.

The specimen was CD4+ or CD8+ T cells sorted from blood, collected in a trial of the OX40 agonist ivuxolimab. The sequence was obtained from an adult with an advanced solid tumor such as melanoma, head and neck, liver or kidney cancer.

The bases read TGTGCCAGCAGCTTAAACGGGGCCGGCTATGGCTACACCTTC. Its amino acids are CASSLNGAGYGYTF. The sequence joins TRBV7-9 to TRBJ1-2, with TRBD1 perhaps the D gene, on 5 matching bases. V is cut by 2 bases and J by 4 bases, and the space between the germline ends is 11 bases. CDR1 SEHNR and CDR2 FQNEAQ are derived from the germline V gene (reference sequence). The CDR3 runs 14 amino acids, cysteine and phenylalanine included. Here the CDR3 DNA is all that survives: 42 bases in frame from base 1. Joined to the reference TRBV7-9 and TRBJ1-2 proteins, this CDR3 gives the full variable domain: DTGVSQNPRHKITKRGQNVTFRCDPISEHNRLYWYRQTLGQGPEFLTYFQNEAQLEKSRLLSDRFSAERPKGSFSTLEIQRTEQGDSAMYLCASSLNGAGYGYTFGSGTRLTVV.